Below are 27 T cell receptor beta chains sequenced from a single sample in a study of coeliac disease. Assay: immunoSEQ multiplex PCR; the TCRdb copy retains only in-frame clones and omits some. The sample shows about 4,700 clones, 62% of them seen only once. The sequenced sample was lamina propria lymphocytes from the gut. Receptors were obtained from a woman in her seventies with celiac disease.

V and J are TRBV9 and TRBJ2-7, with D hard to call. V lost 1 base, J lost 3 bases, and 17 bases lay in between. This CDR3 region has 16 residues. Germline assignment: CDR1 SGDLS and CDR2 YYNGEE. Here the CDR3 DNA reads TGTGCCAGCAGCGTAAATCCTCTTTCCCTTTTCTACGAGCAGTACTTC. It translates to CASSVNPLSLFYEQYF.

J is TRBJ2-3 and V is TRBV10-1; D possibly corresponds to TRBD1 (6 bases). CDR3 length: 13 residues. Germline-derived CDR1 and CDR2 are WNHNN and SYGVQD (reference sequence). V was cut by 3 bases and J by 5 bases, with 9 bases left in between. The CDR3 region is CASSDGTRDTQYF. DNA of the CDR3: TGCGCCAGCAGTGATGGGACAAGAGATACGCAGTATTTT.

Judged by abundance, this clone is large. The chain uses TRBV27 and TRBJ1-1; no clear D gene. V lost 4 bases and J lost 0, with 6 bases in between. The CDR3 extends over 13 amino acids. Germline V lookup: CDR1 MNHEY, CDR2 SMNVEV (reference sequence). The CDR3 nucleotides read TGTGCCAGCAGTTACGGGATGAACACTGAAGCTTTCTTT. This encodes CASSYGMNTEAFF.

The chain joins TRBV27 to TRBJ2-7; tentative D call: TRBD1 (6 bases). The V gene lost 5 bases and the J gene lost 2 bases, with 16 bases spanning the gap. CDR1 is MNHEY, CDR2 SMNVEV, per germline (reference sequence). The length of the CDR3 is 15 residues. CDR3 residues: CASSPDSRYAYEQYF. CDR3 nucleotides: TGTGCCAGCAGTCCGGACAGTCGGTATGCCTACGAGCAGTACTTC.

This clone came up a few times. This chain uses TRBV2 with TRBJ1-6; 10 bases agree with TRBD1. Germline V gene lookup returns CDR1 SNHLY and CDR2 FYNNEI. This CDR3 has 15 residues. V was pared by 6 bases and J by 9 bases, with 8 bases of the junction left unmatched. The CDR3 loop is CASRTQTGGTSPLHF. CDR3 in DNA: TGTGCCAGCAGGACCCAGACAGGGGGCACTTCACCCCTCCACTTT.

This clone was picked up a small number of times. One junction end does not reproduce the germline sequence, and a read error may be involved. The chain carries TRBV5-1 and TRBJ2-7, with TRBD2 as a possible D gene (5 bases). The CDR3 consists of 14 residues. CDR1 is SGHRS, CDR2 YFSETQ, per germline. The CDR3 region has the DNA TGTGCCAGCAGCTTGGGAGAGAGCTCCTACGAGCAGTACTTC. Its protein product is CASSLGESSYEQYF.

J is TRBJ1-4 and V is TRBV28, with 8 bases lining up with TRBD1. Trimming cost V 2 bases and J 6 bases; bases outside gene matches: 2. Germline-derived CDR1 and CDR2 are MDHEN and SYDVKM. This CDR3 comprises 14 residues. In DNA, the CDR3 is TGTGCCAGCAGTTTAAGGACAGGGTATGAAAAACTGTTTTTT. Residues: CASSLRTGYEKLFF. Filled out from reference TRBV28 and TRBJ1-4, the complete variable domain reads DVKVTQSSRYLVKRTGEKVFLECVQDMDHENMFWYRQDPGLGLRLIYFSYDVKMKEKGDIPEGYSVSREKKERFSLILESASTNQTSMYLCASSLRTGYEKLFFGSGTQLSVL.

The genes are TRBV19 and TRBJ1-1; a possible D gene is TRBD1 (5 bases). Germline V gene sequence: CDR1 LNHDA, CDR2 SQIVND (reference sequence). The CDR3 sequence is 13 residues long. V was pared by 4 bases and J by 1 base, with 7 bases between. The CDR3 here is CASSTGGNTEAFF. The CDR3 DNA follows: TGTGCCAGTAGTACGGGGGGGAACACTGAAGCTTTCTTT.

The rearrangement links TRBV29-1 to TRBJ2-5, with 11 bases that match TRBD2. Germline V gene lookup returns CDR1 SQVTM and CDR2 ANQGSEA. CDR3 length equals 18 residues. V trimming: 0 bases; J trimming: 0 bases; junction bases outside the gene matches: 9. The CDR3 bases are TGCAGCGTTGAAGATAGGGCTAGCGGGGGGCGATACCAAGAGACCCAGTACTTC. Encoded protein: CSVEDRASGGRYQETQYF.

This chain uses TRBV6-5 with TRBJ2-7, with 10 bases aligning to TRBD1. Per germline, CDR1 MNHEY and CDR2 SVGAGI. The CDR3 consists of 15 residues. J gave up 7 bases and V 2 bases, and 8 bases lay outside the gene matches. The CDR3 DNA reads as TGTGCCAGCAGTTACGTCGGGACAGGGGTAGGGGAGCAGTACTTC. Translated, it gives CASSYVGTGVGEQYF.

This clone is judged medium-sized. The rearrangement uses TRBV19 and TRBJ2-3; D unclear. The germline V and J ends were trimmed by 0 bases and 2 bases, with 9 bases remaining between them. Germline V gene sequence: CDR1 LNHDA, CDR2 SQIVND (reference sequence). This CDR3 comprises 15 residues. The CDR3 sequence: CASSIDPRATDTQYF. CDR3 nucleotide sequence: TGTGCCAGTAGTATAGATCCCCGCGCCACAGATACGCAGTATTTT.

V and J are TRBV2 and TRBJ2-5; TRBD1 is a possible D gene (5 bases). This CDR3 is built from 17 residues. Trimming removed 3 bases from V and 1 base from J, with 18 bases in between. CDR1 is SNHLY and CDR2 is FYNNEI in the germline V gene. As DNA, the CDR3 is TGTGCCAGCAGTGACGGGTCGGCCAGGGTAGGCCAAGAGACCCAGTACTTC. Translation: CASSDGSARVGQETQYF.

This clone appeared a few times. The V and J genes are TRBV9 and TRBJ2-1; 7 bases fit TRBD2. The ends lost 3 bases at V and 0 bases at J; junction bases unmatched: 6. Germline V gene lookup returns CDR1 SGDLS and CDR2 YYNGEE. CDR3 length: 16 residues. Here the CDR3 reads CASSAGGGNSYNEQFF. The CDR3 nucleotides read TGTGCCAGCAGCGCGGGCGGGGGTAACTCCTACAATGAGCAGTTCTTC.

This rearrangement joins TRBV6-5 to TRBJ2-1, with D maybe TRBD2 (6 bases). This CDR3 has 15 amino acids. CDR1 is MNHEY and CDR2 is SVGAGI in the germline V gene. The ends were cut back, 6 bases at V and 2 bases at J, with 14 bases in the middle. The CDR3 protein is CASRASGQAYNEQFF. For the CDR3, the DNA is TGTGCCAGCAGAGCGAGCGGGCAAGCCTACAATGAGCAGTTCTTC.

V is TRBV6-6 and J is TRBJ1-4, with a possible D match to TRBD1 (6 bases). The CDR3 spans 14 residues. V gave up 2 bases and J gave up 8 bases, with 12 bases separating them. Per germline, CDR1 MNHNY and CDR2 SVGAGI (reference sequence). DNA of the CDR3: TGTGCCAGCAGTTACGGGGGCTGGGGGGAAAAACTGTTTTTT. Translation gives CASSYGGWGEKLFF.

The J gene is TRBJ2-5, the V gene TRBV4-1; the D gene is possibly TRBD1 (6 bases). The V gene lost 2 bases and the J gene lost 2 bases, with 12 bases spanning the gap. The CDR3 contains 15 residues. Germline assignment: CDR1 MGHRA and CDR2 YSYEKL. The chain's CDR3 is CASSQPDRRQETQYF. The CDR3 bases are TGCGCCAGCAGCCAACCCGACAGGAGACAAGAGACCCAGTACTTC.

This chain links TRBV28 with TRBJ1-1; unclear D gene. Trimming removed 9 bases at V and 4 bases at J, with 12 bases between. Germline-derived CDR1 and CDR2 are MDHEN and SYDVKM. There are 12 residues in the CDR3. Here the CDR3 DNA reads TGTGCCAGGTTGCAGGTGGCCACTGAAGCTTTCTTT. Translation: CARLQVATEAFF.

The chain is built from TRBV7-2 and TRBJ1-2, with a tentative D call TRBD1 (6 bases). V was clipped by 3 bases and J by 1 base, with 12 bases between them. The CDR3 runs 15 residues. Germline V lookup: CDR1 SGHTA, CDR2 FQGNSA. The CDR3 DNA reads TGTGCCAGCAGCTTGGGGGGGCTGGGTAACTATGGCTACACCTTC. Protein product: CASSLGGLGNYGYTF. The whole variable domain, remainder taken from reference TRBV7-2 and TRBJ1-2, is GAGVSQSPSNKVTEKGKDVELRCDPISGHTALYWYRQSLGQGLEFLIYFQGNSAPDKSGLPSDRFSAERTGGSVSTLTIQRTQQEDSAVYLCASSLGGLGNYGYTFGSGTRLTVV.

This clone has more than one count but fewer than ten. A read error may produce the germline difference seen at one junction end. V and J are TRBV16 and TRBJ1-2; weak D call: TRBD1 (6 bases). The germline V gene has CDR1 KGHSY and CDR2 FQNENV. This CDR3 region has 18 residues. CDR3 loop: CASSQREHKGQSEGPFAF. CDR3 nucleotide sequence: TGTGCCAGCAGCCAACGGGAACATAAAGGACAGAGCGAGGGTCCATTCGCCTTC.

The CDR3 protein is CASSPGGAGQPQHF. The CDR3, as DNA: TGTGCCAGCAGCCCAGGGGGCGCGGGGCAGCCCCAGCATTTT. The chain couples TRBV6-5 to TRBJ1-5; 8 bases align to TRBD1. Trimming took 6 bases from V and 7 from J; bases not matched to a gene: 8. The CDR3 loop spans 14 amino acids. The germline V gene encodes CDR1 MNHEY and CDR2 SVGAGI.

This chain uses TRBV4-3 with TRBJ2-5, with a possible D match to TRBD1 (6 bases). CDR3 length: 15 amino acids. V lost 0 bases, J lost 4 bases, and 12 bases lay in between. Germline CDR1 is LGHNA and CDR2 is YSLEER. In DNA form, the CDR3 reads TGCGCCAGCAGCCAAGATTCCCACAGGGCAGAGACCCAGTACTTC. Translating it yields CASSQDSHRAETQYF.

This clone showed up just once. This chain links TRBV9 with TRBJ2-7; D might be TRBD1 (6 bases). CDR3 length: 17 amino acids. Germline loops: CDR1 SGDLS, CDR2 YYNGEE. V lost 3 bases and J 0 bases, leaving 19 bases between the germline ends. This CDR3 reads CASSANRDEGFSYEQYF. CDR3 DNA: TGTGCCAGCAGCGCAAACAGGGATGAGGGGTTCTCCTACGAGCAGTACTTC. Together with reference TRBV9 and TRBJ2-7, the CDR3 gives the full variable domain: DSGVTQTPKHLITATGQRVTLRCSPRSGDLSVYWYQQSLDQGLQFLIQYYNGEERAKGNILERFSAQQFPDLHSELNLSSLELGDSALYFCASSANRDEGFSYEQYFGPGTRLTVT.

This clone was found once. This sequence joins TRBV6-6 and TRBJ2-3, with 7 bases lining up with TRBD1. Germline V gene lookup returns CDR1 MNHNY and CDR2 SVGAGI (reference sequence). Trimming took 6 bases from V and 0 from J; bases not matched to a gene: 3. CDR3 length equals 14 residues. The CDR3 DNA follows: TGTGCCAGCAGGCTACAGGGGAGCACAGATACGCAGTATTTT. As protein: CASRLQGSTDTQYF.

This chain connects TRBV5-1 to TRBJ2-5; 11 bases map to TRBD2. The CDR3 is 15 residues long. Germline CDR1 is SGHRS and CDR2 is YFSETQ. V shed 4 bases, J shed 5 bases, and the junction held 7 bases outside the gene matches. This CDR3 is CASSRGTSGWETQYF. The CDR3 DNA follows: TGCGCCAGCAGCCGGGGGACTAGCGGATGGGAGACCCAGTACTTC.

The rearrangement uses TRBV15 and TRBJ1-1, with D maybe TRBD1 (6 bases). This CDR3 is 13 amino acids long. Germline-derived CDR1 and CDR2 are LNHNV and YYDKDF (reference sequence). V dropped 0 bases and J dropped 10 bases, with 12 bases sitting between them. For the CDR3, the DNA is TGTGCCACCAGCAGAGACAGGGGTTTTCCAGCTTTCTTT. Translation: CATSRDRGFPAFF. The full variable domain, in which reference TRBV15 and TRBJ1-1 provide the parts outside the CDR3, is DAMVIQNPRYQVTQFGKPVTLSCSQTLNHNVMYWYQQKSSQAPKLLFHYYDKDFNNEADTPDNFQSRRPNTSFCFLDIRSPGLGDTAMYLCATSRDRGFPAFFGQGTRLTVV.

This chain uses TRBV4-1 with TRBJ1-2; D is perhaps TRBD1 (6 bases). The CDR3 spans 14 residues. From germline, CDR1 is MGHRA and CDR2 YSYEKL. The V and J ends lost 0 bases and 6 bases respectively, with 11 bases between them. The CDR3 here is CASSQETGWDGYTF. CDR3 coding DNA: TGCGCCAGCAGCCAAGAGACAGGCTGGGATGGCTACACCTTC.

Only a few counts were recorded for this clone. The rearrangement uses TRBV18 and TRBJ2-7; TRBD1 agrees at 10 bases. The CDR3 has 13 amino acids. J was trimmed by 4 bases and V by 8 bases; bases with no gene match: 5. Germline assignment: CDR1 KGHSH and CDR2 LQKENI. This chain's CDR3 is CASQPGQGYEQYF. CDR3 coding DNA: TGTGCCAGCCAACCGGGACAGGGGTACGAGCAGTACTTC.